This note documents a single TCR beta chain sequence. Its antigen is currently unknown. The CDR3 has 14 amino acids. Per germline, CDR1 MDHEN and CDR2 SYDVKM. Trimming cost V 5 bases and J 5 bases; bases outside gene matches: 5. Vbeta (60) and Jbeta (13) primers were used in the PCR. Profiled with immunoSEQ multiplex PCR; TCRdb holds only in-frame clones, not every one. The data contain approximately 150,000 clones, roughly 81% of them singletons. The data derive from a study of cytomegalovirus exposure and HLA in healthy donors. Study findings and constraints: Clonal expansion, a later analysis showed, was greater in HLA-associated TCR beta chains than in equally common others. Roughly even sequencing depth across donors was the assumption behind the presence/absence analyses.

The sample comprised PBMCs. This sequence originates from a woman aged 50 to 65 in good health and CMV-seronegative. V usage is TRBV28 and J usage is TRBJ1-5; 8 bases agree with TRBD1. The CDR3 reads CASSLQGAHQPQHF. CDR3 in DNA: TGTGCCAGCAGTCTTCAGGGGGCTCATCAGCCCCAGCATTTT. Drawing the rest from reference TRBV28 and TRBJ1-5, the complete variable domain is DVKVTQSSRYLVKRTGEKVFLECVQDMDHENMFWYRQDPGLGLRLIYFSYDVKMKEKGDIPEGYSVSREKKERFSLILESASTNQTSMYLCASSLQGAHQPQHFGDGTRLSIL.